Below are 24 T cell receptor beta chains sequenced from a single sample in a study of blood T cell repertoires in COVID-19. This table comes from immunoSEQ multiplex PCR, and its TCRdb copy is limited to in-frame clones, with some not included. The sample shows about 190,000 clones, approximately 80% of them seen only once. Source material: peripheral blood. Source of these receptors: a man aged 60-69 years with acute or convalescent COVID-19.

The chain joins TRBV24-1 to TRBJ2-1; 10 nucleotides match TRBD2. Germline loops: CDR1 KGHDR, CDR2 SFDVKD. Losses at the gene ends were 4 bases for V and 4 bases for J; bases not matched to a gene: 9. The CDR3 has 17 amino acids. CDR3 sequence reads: CATSDPRPAGGYNEQFF. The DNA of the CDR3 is TGTGCCACCAGTGACCCTAGGCCAGCGGGAGGGTACAATGAGCAGTTCTTC.

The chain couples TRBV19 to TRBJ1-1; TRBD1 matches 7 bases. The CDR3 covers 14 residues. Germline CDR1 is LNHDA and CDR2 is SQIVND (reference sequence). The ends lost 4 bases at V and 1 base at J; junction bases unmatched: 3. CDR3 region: CASSRGQTNTEAFF. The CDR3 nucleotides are TGTGCCAGTAGTAGGGGACAGACGAACACTGAAGCTTTCTTT.

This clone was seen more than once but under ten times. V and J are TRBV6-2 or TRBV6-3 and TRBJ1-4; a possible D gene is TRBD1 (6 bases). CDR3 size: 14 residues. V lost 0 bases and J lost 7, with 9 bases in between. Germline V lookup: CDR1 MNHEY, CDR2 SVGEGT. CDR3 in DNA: TGTGCCAGCAGTTACTCCGGGACAAGTGAAAAACTGTTTTTT. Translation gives CASSYSGTSEKLFF.

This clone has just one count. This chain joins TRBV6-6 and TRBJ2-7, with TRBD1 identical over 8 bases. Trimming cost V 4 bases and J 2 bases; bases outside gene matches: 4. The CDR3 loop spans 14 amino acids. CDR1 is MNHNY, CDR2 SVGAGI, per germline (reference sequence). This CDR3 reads CASSSTTGAYEQYF. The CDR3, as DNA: TGTGCCAGCAGTTCCACGACAGGGGCCTACGAGCAGTACTTC.

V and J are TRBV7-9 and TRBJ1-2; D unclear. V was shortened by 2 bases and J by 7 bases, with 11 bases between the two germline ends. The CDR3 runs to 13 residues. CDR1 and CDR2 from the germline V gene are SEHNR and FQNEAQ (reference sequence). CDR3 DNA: TGTGCCAGCAGCTTATTAGGGAGTCGTGGCTACACCTTC. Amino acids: CASSLLGSRGYTF.

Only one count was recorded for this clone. The CDR3 region is CATSEGQGDSNQPQHF. DNA for the CDR3: TGTGCCACCAGTGAGGGACAGGGAGATAGCAATCAGCCCCAGCATTTT. V and J are TRBV24-1 and TRBJ1-5, with 9 bases fitting TRBD1. V trimming: 4 bases; J trimming: 0 bases; junction bases outside the gene matches: 3. Germline assignment: CDR1 KGHDR and CDR2 SFDVKD. The CDR3 totals 16 residues.

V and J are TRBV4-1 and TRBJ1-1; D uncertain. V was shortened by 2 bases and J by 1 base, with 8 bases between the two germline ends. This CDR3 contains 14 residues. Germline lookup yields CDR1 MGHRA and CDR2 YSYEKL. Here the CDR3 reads CASSQLPKNTEAFF. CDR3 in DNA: TGCGCCAGCAGCCAACTACCCAAGAACACTGAAGCTTTCTTT.

The CDR3 region is CASSKDHATGDGYTF. CDR3 bases: TGTGCCAGCAGCAAAGATCATGCGACAGGGGATGGCTACACCTTC. The rearrangement links TRBV21-1 to TRBJ1-2; no DNA check was done on the table's D call, TRBD1. TRBV21-1 is tagged as a pseudogene. The CDR3 consists of 15 residues.

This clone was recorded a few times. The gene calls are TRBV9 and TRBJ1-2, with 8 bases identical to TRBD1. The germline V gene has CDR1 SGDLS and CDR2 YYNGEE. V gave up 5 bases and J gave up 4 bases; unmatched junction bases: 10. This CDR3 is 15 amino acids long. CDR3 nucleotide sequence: TGTGCCAGCAGTCTTGGGGACAGGCCCATCTATGGCTACACCTTC. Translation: CASSLGDRPIYGYTF.

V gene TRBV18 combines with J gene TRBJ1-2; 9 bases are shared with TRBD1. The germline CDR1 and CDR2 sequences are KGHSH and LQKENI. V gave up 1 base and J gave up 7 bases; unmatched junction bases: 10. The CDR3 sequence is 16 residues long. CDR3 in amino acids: CASSPRTGAQLSGYTF. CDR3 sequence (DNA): TGTGCCAGCTCACCACGGACAGGGGCTCAGTTGAGTGGCTACACCTTC.

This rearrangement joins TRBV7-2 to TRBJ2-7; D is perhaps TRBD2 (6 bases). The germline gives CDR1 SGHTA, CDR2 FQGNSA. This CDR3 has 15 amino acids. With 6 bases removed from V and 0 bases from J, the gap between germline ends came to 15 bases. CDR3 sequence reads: CASRGGPGASYEQYF. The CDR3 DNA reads TGTGCCAGCAGGGGGGGACCCGGGGCCTCCTACGAGCAGTACTTC.

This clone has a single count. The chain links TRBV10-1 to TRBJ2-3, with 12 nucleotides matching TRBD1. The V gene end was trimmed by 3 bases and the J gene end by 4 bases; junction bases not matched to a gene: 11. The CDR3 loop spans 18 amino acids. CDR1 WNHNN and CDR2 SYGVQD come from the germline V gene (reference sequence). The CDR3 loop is CASSDGDRGRVCPDTQYF. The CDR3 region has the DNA TGCGCCAGCAGTGATGGGGACAGGGGGCGAGTTTGCCCAGATACGCAGTATTTT.

The CDR3 is CATSDSETPQLYGYTF. CDR3 nucleotide sequence: TGTGCCACCAGTGATTCGGAGACCCCCCAACTCTATGGCTACACCTTC. V and J are TRBV24-1 and TRBJ1-2; D is unclear. V lost 2 bases and J 4 bases, leaving 16 bases between the germline ends. This CDR3 spans 16 amino acids. Germline values: CDR1 KGHDR, CDR2 SFDVKD.

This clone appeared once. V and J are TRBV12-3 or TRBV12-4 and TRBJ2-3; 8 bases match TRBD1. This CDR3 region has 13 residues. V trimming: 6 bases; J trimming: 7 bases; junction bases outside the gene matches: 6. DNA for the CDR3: TGTGCCAGCAGCTGGACAGGGACGAATACGCAGTATTTT. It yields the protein CASSWTGTNTQYF.

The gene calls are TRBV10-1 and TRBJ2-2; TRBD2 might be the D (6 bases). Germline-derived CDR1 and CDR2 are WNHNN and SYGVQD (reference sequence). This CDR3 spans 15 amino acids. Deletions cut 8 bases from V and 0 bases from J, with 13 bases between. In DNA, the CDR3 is TGCGCCAGCTCGGGACTTGGCGCGAACACCGGGGAGCTGTTTTTT. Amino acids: CASSGLGANTGELFF.

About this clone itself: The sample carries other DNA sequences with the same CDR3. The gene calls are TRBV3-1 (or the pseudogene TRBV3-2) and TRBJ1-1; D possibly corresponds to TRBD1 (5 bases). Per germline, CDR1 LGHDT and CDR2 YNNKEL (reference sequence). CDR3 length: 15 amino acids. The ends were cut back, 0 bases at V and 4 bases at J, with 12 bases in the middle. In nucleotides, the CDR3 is TGTGCCAGCAGCCAAGATGGGGGGATAGGCACTGAAGCTTTCTTT. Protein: CASSQDGGIGTEAFF.

The CDR3 region is CASSSTDSYGYTF. Here the CDR3 DNA reads TGTGCCAGCAGTTCGACGGACAGCTATGGCTACACCTTC. J is TRBJ1-2 and V is TRBV6-2 or TRBV6-3, with D possibly TRBD1 on 6 matching bases. The germline V gene has CDR1 MNHEY and CDR2 SVGEGT. The CDR3 has 13 amino acids. V lost 4 bases, J lost 4 bases, and 10 bases lay in between.

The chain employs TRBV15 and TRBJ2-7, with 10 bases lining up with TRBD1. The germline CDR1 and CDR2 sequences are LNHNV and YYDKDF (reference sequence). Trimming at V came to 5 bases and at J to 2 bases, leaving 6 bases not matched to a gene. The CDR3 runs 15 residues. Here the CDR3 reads CATSEWTGGPYEQYF. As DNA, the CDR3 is TGTGCCACCAGCGAATGGACAGGGGGGCCCTACGAGCAGTACTTC.

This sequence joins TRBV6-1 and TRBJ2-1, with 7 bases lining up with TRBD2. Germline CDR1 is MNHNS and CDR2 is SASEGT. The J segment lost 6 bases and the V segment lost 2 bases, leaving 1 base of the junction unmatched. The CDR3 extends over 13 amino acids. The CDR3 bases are TGTGCCAGCAGTGAAATAGCGGGCAATGAGCAGTTCTTC. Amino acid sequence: CASSEIAGNEQFF.

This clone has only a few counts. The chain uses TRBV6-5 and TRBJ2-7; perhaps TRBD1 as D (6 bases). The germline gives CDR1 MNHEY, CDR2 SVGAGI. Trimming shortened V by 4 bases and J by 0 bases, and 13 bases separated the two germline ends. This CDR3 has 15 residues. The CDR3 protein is CASSFGGPSSYEQYF. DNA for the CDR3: TGTGCCAGCAGTTTTGGGGGCCCTAGCTCCTACGAGCAGTACTTC.

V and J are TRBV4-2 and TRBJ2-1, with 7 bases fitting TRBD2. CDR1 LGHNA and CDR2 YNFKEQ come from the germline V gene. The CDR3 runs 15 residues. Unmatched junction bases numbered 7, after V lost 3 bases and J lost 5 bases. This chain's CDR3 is CASSQLAVQNNEQFF. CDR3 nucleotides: TGTGCCAGCAGCCAGCTAGCGGTACAAAACAATGAGCAGTTCTTC.

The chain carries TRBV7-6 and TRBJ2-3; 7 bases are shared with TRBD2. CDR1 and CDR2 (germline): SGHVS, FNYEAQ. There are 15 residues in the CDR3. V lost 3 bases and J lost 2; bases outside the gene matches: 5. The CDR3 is CASSFLGLFTDTQYF. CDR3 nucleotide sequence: TGTGCCAGCAGCTTCCTGGGACTATTCACAGATACGCAGTATTTT.

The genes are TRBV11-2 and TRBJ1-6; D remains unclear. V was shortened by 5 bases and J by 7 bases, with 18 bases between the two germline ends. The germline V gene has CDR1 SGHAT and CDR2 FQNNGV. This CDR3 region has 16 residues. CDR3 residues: CASSRGGWVWNSPLHF. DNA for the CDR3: TGTGCCAGCAGCCGAGGAGGCTGGGTGTGGAATTCACCCCTCCACTTT.

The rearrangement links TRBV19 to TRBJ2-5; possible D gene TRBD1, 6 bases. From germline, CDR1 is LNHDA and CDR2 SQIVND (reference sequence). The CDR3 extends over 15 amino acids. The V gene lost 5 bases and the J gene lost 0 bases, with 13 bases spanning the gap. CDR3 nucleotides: TGTGCCAGTAGTCTCTGGACAGTATACCAAGAGACCCAGTACTTC. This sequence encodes CASSLWTVYQETQYF. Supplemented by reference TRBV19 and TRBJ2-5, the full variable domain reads DGGITQSPKYLFRKEGQNVTLSCEQNLNHDAMYWYRQDPGQGLRLIYYSQIVNDFQKGDIAEGYSVSREKKESFPLTVTSAQKNPTAFYLCASSLWTVYQETQYFGPGTRLLVL.